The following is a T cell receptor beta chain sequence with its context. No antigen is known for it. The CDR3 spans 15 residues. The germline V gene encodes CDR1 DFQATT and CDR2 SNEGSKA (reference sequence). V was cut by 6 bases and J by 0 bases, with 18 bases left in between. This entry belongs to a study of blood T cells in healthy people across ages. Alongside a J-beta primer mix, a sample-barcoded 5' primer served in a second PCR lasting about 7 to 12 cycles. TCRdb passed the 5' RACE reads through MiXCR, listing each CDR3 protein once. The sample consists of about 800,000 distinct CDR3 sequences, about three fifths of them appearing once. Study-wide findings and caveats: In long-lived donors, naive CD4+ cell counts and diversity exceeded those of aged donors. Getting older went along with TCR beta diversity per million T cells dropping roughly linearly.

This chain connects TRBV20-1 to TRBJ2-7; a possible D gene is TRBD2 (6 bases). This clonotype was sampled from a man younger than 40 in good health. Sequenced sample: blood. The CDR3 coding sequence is TGCAGTGCATCCTCCGTAGCGGTGAGCTCCTACGAGCAGTACTTC. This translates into CSASSVAVSSYEQYF.